This is a list of T cell receptor beta chains from one sample in a study of regulatory T cells in long-lasting Graves disease. TCRdb analysed the multiplex PCR reads with MiXCR anew, one entry per CDR3 protein. Among about half a million distinct CDR3 sequences listed, about 11% were seen once. The same specimen was also included in a second study, on T cells in Graves' hyperthyroidism and ophthalmopathy.

Here the sequenced sample was peripheral blood mononuclear cells (PBMCs), taken at new diagnosis, from a patient treated with antithyroid drugs. These receptors were taken from a woman under 40 with Graves disease. The CDR3 runs from the conserved cysteine through the conserved F or W. D genes are given only for firm matches. Not every row has a clone size; where given, it reads once, few, many or a size class.

v_gene: TRBV20-1; d_gene: .; abundance: many; len: 13; j_gene: TRBJ2-2; CDR3nt: TGCAGTGCTTGGAGTTCGAACACCGGGGAGCTGTTTTTT; CDR3aa: CSAWSSNTGELFF
v_gene: TRBV2; d_gene: .; abundance: many; len: 10; j_gene: TRBJ2-3; CDR3nt: TGTGCCAGCGGGGGAGATACGCAGTATTTT; CDR3aa: CASGGDTQYF
v_gene: TRBV14; d_gene: .; abundance: many; len: 14; j_gene: TRBJ1-4; CDR3nt: TGTGCCAGCAGCCAGAGGGGCCGCGGGGAAAAACTGTTTTTT; CDR3aa: CASSQRGRGEKLFF
v_gene: TRBV3-1; d_gene: .; abundance: few; len: 15; j_gene: TRBJ2-7; CDR3nt: TGTGCCAGCAGCCAAGATCTTACGGACTCCTACGAGCGGTACTTC; CDR3aa: CASSQDLTDSYERYF
v_gene: TRBV7-9; d_gene: .; abundance: many; len: 19; j_gene: TRBJ2-7; CDR3nt: TGTGCCAGCAGCTTAGTTGGCCTTGTCGGGCGTCGAGACTCCTACGAGCAGTACTTC; CDR3aa: CASSLVGLVGRRDSYEQYF
v_gene: TRBV11-2; d_gene: .; abundance: many; len: 13; j_gene: TRBJ2-7; CDR3nt: TGTGCCAGCAGCTTAGTCGACACCTACGAGCAGTACTTC; CDR3aa: CASSLVDTYEQYF
v_gene: TRBV18; d_gene: .; abundance: many; len: 18; j_gene: TRBJ2-4; CDR3nt: TGTGCCAGCTCACCACGTTGGGCGAGCGGCATAGCCAAAAACATTCAGTACTTC; CDR3aa: CASSPRWASGIAKNIQYF
v_gene: TRBV6-2/TRBV6-3; d_gene: TRBD2; abundance: .; len: 13; j_gene: TRBJ2-7; CDR3nt: TGTGCCAGCAGGGGACTAGCGACCTACGAGCAGTACTTC; CDR3aa: CASRGLATYEQYF
v_gene: TRBV6-1; d_gene: .; abundance: many; len: 15; j_gene: TRBJ1-3; CDR3nt: TGTGCCAGCAGCCAGACTGACAGACCCGGAAACACCATATATTTT; CDR3aa: CASSQTDRPGNTIYF
v_gene: TRBV6-5; d_gene: TRBD2; abundance: few; len: 17; j_gene: TRBJ2-4; CDR3nt: TGTGCCAGCAGTTACTCTACTAGCGGACTAGCCAAAAACATTCAGTACTTC; CDR3aa: CASSYSTSGLAKNIQYF
v_gene: TRBV11-2; d_gene: TRBD1; abundance: many; len: 16; j_gene: TRBJ1-5; CDR3nt: TGTGCCAGCAGCTTAGATCGACAGGGGGCCAATCAGCCCCAGCATTTT; CDR3aa: CASSLDRQGANQPQHF
v_gene: TRBV2; d_gene: .; abundance: few; len: 13; j_gene: TRBJ2-1; CDR3nt: TGTGCCAGCATGGCCGGTTCCTACAATGAGCAGTTCTTC; CDR3aa: CASMAGSYNEQFF
v_gene: TRBV6-5; d_gene: .; abundance: few; len: 13; j_gene: TRBJ2-1; CDR3nt: TGTGCCAGCAGTTATGGCGGGGCGGGCGAGCAGTTCTTC; CDR3aa: CASSYGGAGEQFF
v_gene: TRBV11-3; d_gene: .; abundance: many; len: 14; j_gene: TRBJ1-1; CDR3nt: TGTGCCAGCAGCTTACGGGGATCGGACACTGAAGCTTTCTTT; CDR3aa: CASSLRGSDTEAFF
v_gene: TRBV27; d_gene: .; abundance: many; len: 17; j_gene: TRBJ2-1; CDR3nt: TGTGCCAGCAGTGCCCGTTATAGCTTCAGAATTAACAATGAGCAGTTCTTC; CDR3aa: CASSARYSFRINNEQFF
v_gene: TRBV12-3/TRBV12-4; d_gene: .; abundance: many; len: 15; j_gene: TRBJ1-3; CDR3nt: TGTGCCAGCAGGGAACAGCTTCTCTCTGGAAACACCATATATTTT; CDR3aa: CASREQLLSGNTIYF
v_gene: TRBV27; d_gene: .; abundance: many; len: 13; j_gene: TRBJ2-2; CDR3nt: TGTGCCGCCTTAGCGGTAAACACCGGGGAGCTGTTTTTT; CDR3aa: CAALAVNTGELFF
v_gene: TRBV9; d_gene: .; abundance: many; len: 16; j_gene: TRBJ1-2; CDR3nt: TGTGCCAGCAGCGTAGGAGTAGGTGGTTCGCGGTATGGCTACACCTTC; CDR3aa: CASSVGVGGSRYGYTF
v_gene: TRBV3-1; d_gene: .; abundance: many; len: 16; j_gene: TRBJ2-4; CDR3nt: TGTGCCAGCAGCCAAACGGGCAGCCTAGCCAAAAACATTCAGTACTTC; CDR3aa: CASSQTGSLAKNIQYF
v_gene: TRBV27; d_gene: TRBD1; abundance: many; len: 15; j_gene: TRBJ2-7; CDR3nt: TGTGCCAGCAGTTCAAGACAGGGGTTCTCCTACGAGCAGTACTTC; CDR3aa: CASSSRQGFSYEQYF
v_gene: TRBV20-1; d_gene: .; abundance: few; len: 14; j_gene: TRBJ2-1; CDR3nt: TGCAGTGCGTTCCTAGCGACCGTAGACAATGAGCAGTTCTTC; CDR3aa: CSAFLATVDNEQFF
v_gene: TRBV7-9; d_gene: TRBD1; abundance: few; len: 15; j_gene: TRBJ1-2; CDR3nt: TGTGCCAGCAGCGGGTTGACAGGGGGCGCATTTGGCTACACCTTC; CDR3aa: CASSGLTGGAFGYTF
v_gene: TRBV12-3/TRBV12-4; d_gene: .; abundance: many; len: 14; j_gene: TRBJ1-6; CDR3nt: TGTGCCAGCAGTGCAGACAGGTCCGCTTCACCCCTCCACTTT; CDR3aa: CASSADRSASPLHF
v_gene: TRBV28; d_gene: TRBD1; abundance: few; len: 15; j_gene: TRBJ2-5; CDR3nt: TGTGCCAGCAAAACGACCGGGACAGCTCAAGAGACCCAGTACTTC; CDR3aa: CASKTTGTAQETQYF
v_gene: TRBV20-1; d_gene: .; abundance: many; len: 14; j_gene: TRBJ2-2; CDR3nt: TGCAGTGCTAGTCCCAGCTGGAACACCGGGGAGCTGTTTTTT; CDR3aa: CSASPSWNTGELFF
v_gene: TRBV10-3; d_gene: .; abundance: many; len: 13; j_gene: TRBJ2-7; CDR3nt: TGTGCCATCAGTGACAGGGATGATTCTAGGCAGTACTTC; CDR3aa: CAISDRDDSRQYF
v_gene: TRBV9; d_gene: .; abundance: .; len: 15; j_gene: TRBJ2-6; CDR3nt: TGTGCCAGCACCATAGGGGGGTCCGGGGCCAACGTCCTGACTTTC; CDR3aa: CASTIGGSGANVLTF
v_gene: TRBV28; d_gene: .; abundance: many; len: 15; j_gene: TRBJ2-2; CDR3nt: TGTGCCAGTTACCCCCTCTCCCCTGGTACCGGGGAGCTGTTTTTT; CDR3aa: CASYPLSPGTGELFF
v_gene: TRBV11-2; d_gene: .; abundance: many; len: 13; j_gene: TRBJ1-2; CDR3nt: TGTGCCAGCGCCCTCGCGGAGAGGGGCGGCTACACCTTC; CDR3aa: CASALAERGGYTF
v_gene: TRBV19; d_gene: .; abundance: few; len: 16; j_gene: TRBJ1-1; CDR3nt: TGTGCCAGTAGTAGAAAAGGGGGACGAACACCCACTGAAGCTTTCTTT; CDR3aa: CASSRKGGRTPTEAFF
v_gene: TRBV6-1; d_gene: .; abundance: many; len: 10; j_gene: TRBJ2-1; CDR3nt: TGTGCCAGCGGGAGGTATGAGCAGTTCTTC; CDR3aa: CASGRYEQFF
v_gene: TRBV2; d_gene: .; abundance: many; len: 15; j_gene: TRBJ1-2; CDR3nt: TGTGCCAGCAGTCGGACTTCCCAATCAGGAGATGGCTACACCTTC; CDR3aa: CASSRTSQSGDGYTF
v_gene: TRBV7-9; d_gene: .; abundance: many; len: 14; j_gene: TRBJ1-1; CDR3nt: TGTGCCAGCAGCTTTAACTCGCCAGTAACTGAAGCTTTCTTT; CDR3aa: CASSFNSPVTEAFF
v_gene: TRBV3-1; d_gene: .; abundance: many; len: 14; j_gene: TRBJ2-2; CDR3nt: TGTGCCAGCAGCCAAGCGATGGGGACCGGGGAGCTGTTTTTT; CDR3aa: CASSQAMGTGELFF
v_gene: TRBV20-1; d_gene: .; abundance: many; len: 16; j_gene: TRBJ2-7; CDR3nt: TGCAGTGCTAGACCCAGGAGGGACAGATTTTTCTACGAGCAGTACTTC; CDR3aa: CSARPRRDRFFYEQYF
v_gene: TRBV5-4; d_gene: TRBD1; abundance: few; len: 15; j_gene: TRBJ2-1; CDR3nt: TGTGCCAGCAGCTCCCGGGACAGGTTAGTCAATGAGCAGTTCTTC; CDR3aa: CASSSRDRLVNEQFF
v_gene: TRBV30; d_gene: .; abundance: many; len: 12; j_gene: TRBJ2-7; CDR3nt: TGTGCCTGGAGGGGGGCAACCTACGAGCAGTACTTC; CDR3aa: CAWRGATYEQYF
v_gene: TRBV12-3/TRBV12-4; d_gene: .; abundance: many; len: 14; j_gene: TRBJ1-6; CDR3nt: TGTGCCAGCAGTGCGATGGGTTGGGGTTCACCCCTCCACTTT; CDR3aa: CASSAMGWGSPLHF
v_gene: TRBV11-2; d_gene: .; abundance: many; len: 15; j_gene: TRBJ1-1; CDR3nt: TGTGCCAGCAGCTTCTCCAGACTCTTGAACACTGAAGCTTTCTTT; CDR3aa: CASSFSRLLNTEAFF
v_gene: TRBV19; d_gene: .; abundance: few; len: 12; j_gene: TRBJ1-1; CDR3nt: TGTGCCAGTAGTAGGGATTGGACTGAAGCTTTCTTT; CDR3aa: CASSRDWTEAFF
v_gene: TRBV6-5; d_gene: .; abundance: few; len: 13; j_gene: TRBJ1-1; CDR3nt: TGTGCCAGCAGTTGGCAGGGGATCGCTGAAGCTTTCTTT; CDR3aa: CASSWQGIAEAFF
v_gene: TRBV18; d_gene: .; abundance: many; len: 14; j_gene: TRBJ2-7; CDR3nt: TGTGCCAGCTCACCTGGGCTAGCGACCTACGAGCAGTACTTC; CDR3aa: CASSPGLATYEQYF
v_gene: TRBV11-2; d_gene: .; abundance: many; len: 13; j_gene: TRBJ2-7; CDR3nt: TGTGCCAGCAGCTTAGACAGCCAGAGCGAGCAGTACTTC; CDR3aa: CASSLDSQSEQYF
v_gene: TRBV13; d_gene: .; abundance: .; len: 11; j_gene: TRBJ2-7; CDR3nt: TGTGCCAGCAGCGGGGGCCTAGAGCAGTACTTC; CDR3aa: CASSGGLEQYF
v_gene: TRBV10-3; d_gene: .; abundance: many; len: 13; j_gene: TRBJ1-1; CDR3nt: TGTGCCATCAGTGTAGGAGAGGGCACTGAAGCTTTCTTT; CDR3aa: CAISVGEGTEAFF
v_gene: TRBV10-2; d_gene: .; abundance: many; len: 14; j_gene: TRBJ1-5; CDR3nt: TGCGCCAGCAGTGACCAGGGTTTCAATCAGCCCCAGCATTTT; CDR3aa: CASSDQGFNQPQHF
v_gene: TRBV11-2; d_gene: TRBD1; abundance: many; len: 15; j_gene: TRBJ1-4; CDR3nt: TGTGCCAGCAGCGTCGGGACAGTCCTTCACGAAAAACTGTTTTTT; CDR3aa: CASSVGTVLHEKLFF
v_gene: TRBV6-1; d_gene: TRBD1; abundance: many; len: 17; j_gene: TRBJ1-6; CDR3nt: TGTGCCAGCAGTCTCGCCGGTCGGGCAGGGGGGAATTCACCCCTCCACTTT; CDR3aa: CASSLAGRAGGNSPLHF
v_gene: TRBV14; d_gene: .; abundance: many; len: 12; j_gene: TRBJ1-4; CDR3nt: TGTGCCAGCAGCCATGATACGATAAAACTGTTTTTT; CDR3aa: CASSHDTIKLFF
v_gene: TRBV5-1; d_gene: TRBD2; abundance: many; len: 14; j_gene: TRBJ2-5; CDR3nt: TGCGCCAGCAGCTTGACCGCGGGAGAAAAGACCCAGTACTTC; CDR3aa: CASSLTAGEKTQYF
v_gene: TRBV7-9; d_gene: .; abundance: many; len: 16; j_gene: TRBJ1-1; CDR3nt: TGTGCCAGCAGCTTAGACAGCCCCTGGGTGGGCACTGAAGCTTTCTTT; CDR3aa: CASSLDSPWVGTEAFF
v_gene: TRBV2; d_gene: .; abundance: many; len: 15; j_gene: TRBJ1-5; CDR3nt: TGTGCCAGCAGTGACGGGGGAATCGGCAATCAGCCCCAGCATTTT; CDR3aa: CASSDGGIGNQPQHF
v_gene: TRBV20-1; d_gene: .; abundance: few; len: 13; j_gene: TRBJ2-3; CDR3nt: TGCAGTGCCCCTACCCCTGGTCTGGATACGCAGTATTTT; CDR3aa: CSAPTPGLDTQYF
v_gene: TRBV27; d_gene: .; abundance: many; len: 16; j_gene: TRBJ2-5; CDR3nt: TGTGCCAGCAGTCCCGGAGGCGGGCGATCCCAAGAGACCCAGTACTTC; CDR3aa: CASSPGGGRSQETQYF